The 5 T cell receptor delta chains reported below all come from one sample, sequenced in a study of gamma-delta T cells after stem cell transplantation. TCRdb used CATT to re-call clones from the RT-PCR reads. The sample carries roughly 590 delta-chain clones, 6.5% to 8% recorded once. The sequenced material came from gamma-delta T cells. Receptors were obtained from a human donor. It is not recorded whose cells these are; they may come from a transplant donor.

This chain uses TRDV2 with TRDJ3; 9 bases agree with TRDD3. Trimming cost V 0 bases and J 0 bases; bases outside gene matches: 11. The CDR3 is made up of 21 amino acids. Germline V CDR1 and CDR2: GEAIGNYY, EKD. The CDR3 coding sequence is TGTGCCTGTGACACCATATCCCTAAGACTGGGGGACTCCTGGGACACCCGACAGATGTTTTTC. Residues: CACDTISLRLGDSWDTRQMFF.

In this sample, this clone turned up a few times. TCRdb's protein for this DNA is that of a much larger clone and differs from the translation at residue 6, likely a read error; the protein shown is the DNA translation. The CDR3 is CACDTPGETRYTDKLIF. In nucleotides, the CDR3 is TGTGCCTGTGACACCCCGGGGGAGACAAGGTACACCGATAAACTCATCTTT. The chain links TRDV2 to TRDJ1; possibly TRDD3 for D (6 bases). Germline CDR1 is GEAIGNYY and CDR2 is EKD. The CDR3 contains 17 residues. V was cut by 0 bases and J by 0 bases, with 16 bases left in between.

This clone was counted a few times. TCRdb's entry gives the protein of a much larger clone, which mismatches this DNA's translation at residue 11, likely from a read error; the protein reported here is translated from the DNA. V is TRDV2 and J is TRDJ1, with 13 bases aligning to TRDD3. There are 20 residues in the CDR3. Germline loops: CDR1 GEAIGNYY, CDR2 EKD. Germline trimming cut 3 bases from V and 0 bases from J; bases unmatched to any gene: 15. The CDR3 bases are TGTGCCTGTGACGCGGTACTGGGGGATACGCCTATGGGGGACACCGATAAACTCATCTTT. It translates to CACDAVLGDTPMGDTDKLIF.

About this clone itself: A single base is all that separates this from a far larger clone, so a read error is likely. The V gene is TRDV2, the J gene TRDJ1; 10 bases agree with TRDD3. The trim removed 7 bases at V and 3 bases at J, leaving 19 bases unmatched. This CDR3 comprises 18 residues. Germline loops: CDR1 GEAIGNYY, CDR2 EKD. The CDR3 region has the DNA TGTGCCTGCAGCAACCAGCATTCCCAACTGGGGGATGCCGATAAACTCATCTTT. As protein: CACSNQHSQLGDADKLIF.

The chain joins TRDV2 to TRDJ1; weak D call: TRDD3 (6 bases). In germline, CDR1 is GEAIGNYY, CDR2 EKD. Trimming removed 0 bases at V and 4 bases at J, with 17 bases between. This CDR3 comprises 16 residues. The chain's CDR3 is CACDTVGIRTRDKLIF. The CDR3 coding sequence is TGTGCCTGTGACACCGTGGGGATTCGGACCCGCGATAAACTCATCTTT.